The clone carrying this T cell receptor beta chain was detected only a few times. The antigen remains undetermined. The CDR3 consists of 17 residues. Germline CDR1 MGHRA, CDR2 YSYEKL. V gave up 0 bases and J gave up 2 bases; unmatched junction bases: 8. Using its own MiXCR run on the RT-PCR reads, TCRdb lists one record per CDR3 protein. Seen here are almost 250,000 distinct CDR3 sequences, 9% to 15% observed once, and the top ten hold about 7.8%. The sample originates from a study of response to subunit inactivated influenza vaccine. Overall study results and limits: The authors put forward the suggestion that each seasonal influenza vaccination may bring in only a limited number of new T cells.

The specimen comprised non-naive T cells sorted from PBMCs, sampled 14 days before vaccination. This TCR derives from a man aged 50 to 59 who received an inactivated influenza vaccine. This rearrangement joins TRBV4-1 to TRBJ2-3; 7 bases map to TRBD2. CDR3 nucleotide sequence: TGCGCCAGCAGCCAAGAAGGGCGCGGGGGTATCACAGATACGCAGTATTTT. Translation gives CASSQEGRGGITDTQYF.